This T cell receptor beta chain emerged from a study of blood T cell repertoires in COVID-19. Study details: COVID-19 samples, acute and convalescent, were from the United States, Italy and Spain. Sources were T cells, B-cell-depleted T cells, or PBMCs; the material itself was cDNA or gDNA.

V shed 5 bases and J 1 base; nucleotides not matched to a gene: 9. Germline V gives CDR1 LGHDT, CDR2 YNNKEL (reference sequence). The CDR3 consists of 16 residues. Authors' methods: Reference gene primer amplification in the assay estimated nucleated cell counts. Generated by immunoSEQ multiplex PCR, the TCRdb table keeps only in-frame clones and is missing some. That table is the source of V, J and clone size, and D and trimming were worked out from the DNA. The data contain 30,000 to 40,000 clones, under 90% of them singletons. The chain links TRBV3-1 (or the pseudogene TRBV3-2) to TRBJ2-5, with 8 nucleotides matching TRBD2. The TCR comes from a human donor in a cohort sampled during active COVID-19. The sequenced sample was peripheral blood. CDR3 region: CASSAGGWGGQETQYF. CDR3 in DNA: TGTGCCAGCAGCGCGGGAGGATGGGGGGGCCAAGAGACCCAGTACTTC.